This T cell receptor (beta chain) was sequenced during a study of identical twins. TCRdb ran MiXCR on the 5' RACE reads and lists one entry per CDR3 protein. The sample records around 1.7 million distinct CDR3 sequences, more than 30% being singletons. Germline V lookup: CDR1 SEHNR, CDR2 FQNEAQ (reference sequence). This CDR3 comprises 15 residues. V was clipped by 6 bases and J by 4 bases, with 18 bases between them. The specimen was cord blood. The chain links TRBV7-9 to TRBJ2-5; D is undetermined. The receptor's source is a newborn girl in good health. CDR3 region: CASSSQGWGGETQYF. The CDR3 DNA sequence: TGTGCCAGCAGTTCCCAAGGTTGGGGTGGAGAGACCCAGTACTTC.